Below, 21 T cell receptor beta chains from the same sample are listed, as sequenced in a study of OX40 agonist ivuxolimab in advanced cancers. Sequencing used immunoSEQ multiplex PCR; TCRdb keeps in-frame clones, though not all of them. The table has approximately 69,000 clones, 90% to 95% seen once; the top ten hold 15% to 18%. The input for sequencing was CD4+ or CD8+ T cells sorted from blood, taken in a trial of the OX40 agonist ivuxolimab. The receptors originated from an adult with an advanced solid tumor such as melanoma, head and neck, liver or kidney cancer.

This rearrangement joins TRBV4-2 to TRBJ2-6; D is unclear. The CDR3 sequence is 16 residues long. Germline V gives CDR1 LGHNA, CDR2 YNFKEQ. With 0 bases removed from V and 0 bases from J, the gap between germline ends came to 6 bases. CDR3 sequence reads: CASSQDRLSGANVLTF. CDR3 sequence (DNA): TGTGCCAGCAGCCAAGATCGCCTCTCTGGGGCCAACGTCCTGACTTTC.

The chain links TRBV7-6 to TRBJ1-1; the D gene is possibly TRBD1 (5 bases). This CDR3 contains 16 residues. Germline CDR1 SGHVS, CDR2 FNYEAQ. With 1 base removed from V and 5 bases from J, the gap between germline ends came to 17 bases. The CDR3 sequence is CASSLEAGFGGTEAFF. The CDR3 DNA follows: TGTGCCAGCAGCTTAGAGGCAGGGTTCGGCGGAACTGAAGCTTTCTTT.

DNA for the CDR3: TGTGCCAGCAGCTCCCCGAGGGACAGGGAGAACCTCATAGGCTACACCTTC. This sequence encodes CASSSPRDRENLIGYTF. J is TRBJ1-2 and V is TRBV5-5; 9 bases map to TRBD1. The CDR3 is made up of 17 amino acids. The junction had 17 bases not matched to a gene; V was cut back by 3 bases and J by 8 bases. CDR1 and CDR2 from the germline V gene are SGHKS and YYEKEE (reference sequence).

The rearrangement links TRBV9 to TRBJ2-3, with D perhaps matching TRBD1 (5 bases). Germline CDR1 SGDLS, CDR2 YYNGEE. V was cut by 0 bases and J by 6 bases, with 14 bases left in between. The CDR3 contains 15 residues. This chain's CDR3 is CASSVVGQGKDTQYF. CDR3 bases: TGTGCCAGCAGCGTAGTGGGCCAGGGCAAGGATACGCAGTATTTT.

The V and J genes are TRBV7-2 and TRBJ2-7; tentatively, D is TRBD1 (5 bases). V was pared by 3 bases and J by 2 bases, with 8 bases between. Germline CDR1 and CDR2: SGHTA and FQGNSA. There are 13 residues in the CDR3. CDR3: CASSFSDTYEQYF. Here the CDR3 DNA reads TGTGCCAGCAGCTTTTCGGACACCTACGAGCAGTACTTC.

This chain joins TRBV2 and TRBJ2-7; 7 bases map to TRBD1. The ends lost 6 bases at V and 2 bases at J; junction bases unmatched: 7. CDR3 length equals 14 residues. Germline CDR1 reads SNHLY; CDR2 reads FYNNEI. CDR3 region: CASSRDSATYEQYF. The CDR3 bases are TGTGCCAGCAGCCGGGACAGCGCTACCTACGAGCAGTACTTC.

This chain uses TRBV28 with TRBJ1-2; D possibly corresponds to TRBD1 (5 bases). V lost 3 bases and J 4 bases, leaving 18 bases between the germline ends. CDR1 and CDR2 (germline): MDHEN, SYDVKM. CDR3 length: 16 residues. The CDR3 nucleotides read TGTGCCAGCAGTTTGGAACTTTCCCAGGGAGTCTATGGCTACACCTTC. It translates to CASSLELSQGVYGYTF.

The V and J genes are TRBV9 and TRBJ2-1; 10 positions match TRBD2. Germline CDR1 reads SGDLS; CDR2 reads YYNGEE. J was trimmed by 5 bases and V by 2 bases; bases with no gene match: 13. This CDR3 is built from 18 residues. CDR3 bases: TGTGCCAGCAGCGTCTATCACCTAGCGGGAGCGGGAAACAATGAGCAGTTCTTC. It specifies CASSVYHLAGAGNNEQFF.

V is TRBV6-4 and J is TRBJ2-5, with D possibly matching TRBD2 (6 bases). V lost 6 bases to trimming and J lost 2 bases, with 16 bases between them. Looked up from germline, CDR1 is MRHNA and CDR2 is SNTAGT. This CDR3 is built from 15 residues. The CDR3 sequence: CASRPSAGQQETQYF. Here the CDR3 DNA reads TGTGCCAGCAGGCCATCTGCGGGGCAGCAAGAGACCCAGTACTTC.

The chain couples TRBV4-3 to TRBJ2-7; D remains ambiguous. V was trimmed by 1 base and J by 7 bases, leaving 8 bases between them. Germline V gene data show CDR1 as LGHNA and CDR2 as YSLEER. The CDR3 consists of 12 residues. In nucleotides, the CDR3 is TGCGCCAGCAGCCAAGGGTTGGAAGAGCAGTACTTC. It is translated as CASSQGLEEQYF.

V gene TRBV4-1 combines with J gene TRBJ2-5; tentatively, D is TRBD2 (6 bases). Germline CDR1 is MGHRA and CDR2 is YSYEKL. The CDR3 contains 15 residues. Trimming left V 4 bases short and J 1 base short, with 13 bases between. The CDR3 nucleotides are TGCGCCAGCAGCCTCGGATGGGGGGTCCAAGAGACCCAGTACTTC. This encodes CASSLGWGVQETQYF.

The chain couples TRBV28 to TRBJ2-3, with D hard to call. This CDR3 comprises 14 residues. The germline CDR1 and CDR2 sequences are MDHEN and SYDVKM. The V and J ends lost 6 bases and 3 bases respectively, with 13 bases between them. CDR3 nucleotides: TGTGCCAGCAGGCTCCAGGACCGAACAGATACGCAGTATTTT. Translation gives CASRLQDRTDTQYF.

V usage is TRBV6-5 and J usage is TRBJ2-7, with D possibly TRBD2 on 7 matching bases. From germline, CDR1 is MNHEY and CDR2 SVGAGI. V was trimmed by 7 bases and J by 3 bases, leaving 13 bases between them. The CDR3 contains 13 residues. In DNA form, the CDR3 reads TGTGCCAGCACCCGGGGGGCAAACTACGAGCAGTACTTC. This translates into CASTRGANYEQYF.

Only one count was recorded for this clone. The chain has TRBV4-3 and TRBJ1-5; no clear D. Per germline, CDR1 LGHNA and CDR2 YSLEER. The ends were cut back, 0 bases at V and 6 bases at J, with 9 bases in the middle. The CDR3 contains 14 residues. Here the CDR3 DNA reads TGCGCCAGCAGCCAAGAAATGAAGTTTCAGCCCCAGCATTTT. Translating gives CASSQEMKFQPQHF.

The CDR3 loop is CASSPSTVNTEAFF. The CDR3 DNA sequence: TGTGCCAGCAGCCCCTCGACAGTTAACACTGAAGCTTTCTTT. The V call is TRBV7-8, the J call TRBJ1-1; a weak D match, TRBD1 (5 bases). Trimming removed 5 bases from V and 2 bases from J, with 12 bases in between. The germline V gene encodes CDR1 SGHVS and CDR2 FQNEAQ. The CDR3 contains 14 residues. The full variable domain, with the rest looked up from reference TRBV7-8 and TRBJ1-1, is GAGVSQSPRYKVAKRGQDVALRCDPISGHVSLFWYQQALGQGPEFLTYFQNEAQLDKSGLPSDRFFAERPEGSVSTLKIQRTQQEDSAVYLCASSPSTVNTEAFFGQGTRLTVV.

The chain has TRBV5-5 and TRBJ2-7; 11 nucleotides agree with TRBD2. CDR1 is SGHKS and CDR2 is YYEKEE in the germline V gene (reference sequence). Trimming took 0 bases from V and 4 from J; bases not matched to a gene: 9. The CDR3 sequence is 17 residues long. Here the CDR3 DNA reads TGTGCCAGCAGCTTGGTAGCGGGGGGGCCACAGGGTTACGAGCAGTACTTC. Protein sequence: CASSLVAGGPQGYEQYF.

CDR3 DNA: TGCGCCAGCAGCCAAGCTGGGGGCGCGGGAACTGAAGCTTTCTTT. This sequence encodes CASSQAGGAGTEAFF. V usage is TRBV4-3 and J usage is TRBJ1-1; weak D call: TRBD1 (6 bases). With 1 base removed from V and 5 bases from J, the gap between germline ends came to 14 bases. CDR3 size: 15 residues. CDR1 LGHNA and CDR2 YSLEER come from the germline V gene.

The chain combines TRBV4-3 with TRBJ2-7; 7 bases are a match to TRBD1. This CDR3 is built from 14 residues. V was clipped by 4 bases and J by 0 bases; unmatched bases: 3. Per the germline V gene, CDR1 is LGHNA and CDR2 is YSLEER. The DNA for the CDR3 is TGCGCCAGCAGCCCCCGGGACAGCTCCTACGAGCAGTACTTC. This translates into CASSPRDSSYEQYF.

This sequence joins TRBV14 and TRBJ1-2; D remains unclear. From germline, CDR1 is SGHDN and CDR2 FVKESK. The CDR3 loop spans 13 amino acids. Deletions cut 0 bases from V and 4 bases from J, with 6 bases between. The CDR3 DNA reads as TGTGCCAGCAGCCAAGAGATTGGCTATGGCTACACCTTC. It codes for CASSQEIGYGYTF.

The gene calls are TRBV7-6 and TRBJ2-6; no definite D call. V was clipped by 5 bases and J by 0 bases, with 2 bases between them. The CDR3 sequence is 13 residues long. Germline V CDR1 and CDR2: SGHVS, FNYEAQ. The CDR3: CASSPSGANVLTF. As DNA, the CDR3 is TGTGCCAGCAGCCCCTCTGGGGCCAACGTCCTGACTTTC.

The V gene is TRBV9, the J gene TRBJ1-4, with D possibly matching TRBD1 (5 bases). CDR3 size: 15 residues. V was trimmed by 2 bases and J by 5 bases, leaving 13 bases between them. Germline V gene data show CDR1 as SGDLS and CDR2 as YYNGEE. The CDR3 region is CASSVSGTLNEKLFF. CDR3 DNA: TGTGCCAGCAGCGTCTCCGGGACGCTCAATGAAAAACTGTTTTTT.